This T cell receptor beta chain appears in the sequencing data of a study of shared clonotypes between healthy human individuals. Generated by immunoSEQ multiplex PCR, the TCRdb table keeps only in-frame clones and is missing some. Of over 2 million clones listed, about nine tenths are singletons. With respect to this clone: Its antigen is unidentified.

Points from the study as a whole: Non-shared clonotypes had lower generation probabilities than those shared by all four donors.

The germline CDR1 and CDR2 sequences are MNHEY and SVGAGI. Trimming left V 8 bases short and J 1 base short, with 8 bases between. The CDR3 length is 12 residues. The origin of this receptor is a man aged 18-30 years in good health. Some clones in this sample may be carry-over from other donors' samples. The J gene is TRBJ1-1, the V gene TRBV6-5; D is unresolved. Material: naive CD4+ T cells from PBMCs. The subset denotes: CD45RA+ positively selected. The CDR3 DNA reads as TGTGCCAGCTTCCGGAGGAACACTGAAGCTTTCTTT. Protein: CASFRRNTEAFF.